These T cell receptor beta chains were read from a single sample in a study of ipilimumab plus nivolumab after autologous stem cell transplantation. Clones were read by immunoSEQ multiplex PCR, and TCRdb kept only the in-frame ones, dropping some. The data contain just over 40,000 clones, 80% to 95% of them singletons. The material was PBMCs, obtained in a trial of ipilimumab plus nivolumab as post-transplant consolidation. The receptors stem from a male donor with multiple myeloma. Both conserved end residues are part of each CDR3. The order of the fields is J gene, clone size, V gene, D gene, CDR3 protein, CDR3 DNA. The D gene is left open where the match is weak. Rows may omit the clone size; those that give it use once, few, many or a size class.

TRBJ2-7	NA	TRBV15	TRBD2	CATSKGLTSGGYEQYF	TGTGCCACCAGCAAGGGGCTTACTAGCGGGGGTTACGAGCAGTACTTC
TRBJ2-7	NA	TRBV7-6	NA	CASSSRREQYF	TGTGCCAGCAGCTCCCGACGAGAGCAGTACTTC
TRBJ1-4	NA	TRBV28	NA	CASSLWARANEKLFF	TGTGCCAGCAGTTTGTGGGCCAGGGCTAATGAAAAACTGTTTTTT
TRBJ2-2	NA	TRBV6-6	TRBD1	CASRDGTGPTGELFF	TGTGCCAGCAGAGACGGGACAGGACCCACCGGGGAGCTGTTTTTT
TRBJ2-2	NA	TRBV12-5	TRBD1	CASGLASKQGVSYTGELFF	TGTGCTAGTGGTTTGGCCTCAAAACAGGGGGTATCGTACACCGGGGAGCTGTTTTTT
TRBJ2-2	NA	TRBV4-2	TRBD2	CASSQEARGGSGELFF	TGTGCCAGCAGCCAAGAGGCGCGGGGGGGCTCCGGGGAGCTGTTTTTT
TRBJ1-5	NA	TRBV15	NA	CATSSRADNQPQHF	TGTGCCACCAGCAGTCGGGCAGATAATCAGCCCCAGCATTTT
TRBJ1-3	NA	TRBV6-6	NA	CASTPGGTISGNTIYF	TGTGCCAGCACCCCGGGAGGCACCATCTCTGGAAACACCATATATTTT
TRBJ2-1	NA	TRBV21-1	NA	CASSGQQRISYNEQFF	TGTGCCAGCAGCGGCCAACAGAGGATCTCCTACAATGAGCAGTTCTTC
TRBJ1-1	NA	TRBV7-8	NA	CASSPRAKGLNTEAFF	TGTGCCAGCAGCCCCCGGGCCAAGGGATTGAACACTGAAGCTTTCTTT
TRBJ2-3	NA	TRBV5-5	NA	CASSSIPGSYTDTQYF	TGTGCCAGCAGCTCTATCCCCGGCTCCTACACAGATACGCAGTATTTT
TRBJ2-7	NA	TRBV5-6	TRBD2	CASSRGGYEQYF	TGTGCCAGCAGCCGGGGGGGCTACGAGCAGTACTTC
TRBJ2-5	NA	TRBV11-2	TRBD2	CASSSLAGGRETQYF	TGTGCCAGCAGCTCACTAGCGGGGGGACGGGAGACCCAGTACTTC
TRBJ2-1	NA	TRBV7-6	TRBD2	CASSSPSGRGYEQFF	TGTGCCAGCAGCTCCCCTAGCGGGAGAGGGTATGAGCAGTTCTTC
TRBJ1-1	NA	TRBV12-5	NA	CASGLAHRQKAFF	TGTGCTAGTGGTTTGGCACATCGACAGAAAGCTTTCTTT
TRBJ1-3	NA	TRBV4-1	NA	CASSQDDWVDGNTIYF	TGCGCCAGCAGCCAAGATGACTGGGTTGACGGAAACACCATATATTTT
TRBJ2-2	NA	TRBV11-2	NA	CASSLVGGELFF	TGTGCCAGCAGCTTAGTGGGCGGGGAGCTGTTTTTT
TRBJ2-7	NA	TRBV28	NA	CASSSDSEEQYF	TGTGCCAGCAGTTCGGACAGCGAGGAGCAGTACTTC
TRBJ1-4	NA	TRBV2	NA	CASSTLAKLFF	TGTGCCAGCAGTACCCTCGCAAAACTGTTTTTT
TRBJ2-4	NA	TRBV2	NA	CASSELGLAKNIQYF	TGTGCCAGCAGTGAATTGGGTTTAGCCAAAAACATTCAGTACTTC
TRBJ2-7	few	TRBV10-3	NA	CAISESHTIRPFTYEQYF	TGTGCCATCAGTGAGTCGCACACCATCCGCCCCTTTACCTACGAGCAGTACTTC
TRBJ2-7	NA	TRBV7-9	TRBD1	CASSRQGAVVGHEQYF	TGTGCCAGCAGCCGACAGGGGGCTGTCGTGGGCCACGAGCAGTACTTC
TRBJ1-1	NA	TRBV19	NA	CASSIEGRGGNTEAFF	TGTGCCAGTAGTATAGAAGGTCGCGGGGGGAACACTGAAGCTTTCTTT
TRBJ1-2	NA	TRBV6-1	NA	CASSEILMLYGYTF	TGTGCCAGCAGTGAAATCTTAATGTTGTATGGCTACACCTTC
TRBJ2-1	NA	TRBV7-9	NA	CASRLYRGGDYNEQFF	TGTGCCAGCAGACTGTACAGGGGAGGGGATTACAATGAGCAGTTCTTC
TRBJ2-7	NA	TRBV5-6	TRBD1	CASSLGTGGKGYEQYF	TGTGCCAGCAGCTTGGGGACAGGGGGAAAGGGCTACGAGCAGTACTTC
TRBJ1-4	NA	TRBV15	NA	CATSRDLSTNEKLFF	TGTGCCACCAGCAGAGATCTGTCAACTAATGAAAAACTGTTTTTT
TRBJ2-7	NA	TRBV12-5	NA	CASGSPRTETYEQYF	TGTGCTAGTGGTTCCCCCCGGACAGAAACCTACGAGCAGTACTTC
TRBJ2-3	NA	TRBV4-1	TRBD2	CASSQDFTLAGDTQYF	TGCGCCAGCAGCCAAGATTTTACGCTAGCGGGAGATACGCAGTATTTT
TRBJ2-1	NA	TRBV28	TRBD2	CASLVAGGRNEQFF	TGTGCCAGCCTAGTAGCGGGGGGGAGGAATGAGCAGTTCTTC
TRBJ2-2	NA	TRBV27	TRBD2	CASSLTAGVTGELFF	TGTGCCAGCAGTTTAACTGCGGGAGTCACCGGGGAGCTGTTTTTT
TRBJ1-3	NA	TRBV7-9	NA	CASSLDVVSGNTIYF	TGTGCCAGCAGCTTAGATGTTGTCTCTGGAAACACCATATATTTT
TRBJ1-3	NA	TRBV29-1	TRBD1	CSVLDRDSGNTIYF	TGCAGCGTGCTCGACAGGGACTCTGGAAACACCATATATTTT
TRBJ2-5	NA	TRBV7-2	TRBD2	CASSPGGTQYF	TGTGCCAGCAGTCCGGGAGGGACCCAGTACTTC
TRBJ2-6	once	TRBV7-2	NA	CASSLDNSGANVLTF	TGTGCCAGCAGCTTAGACAACTCTGGGGCCAACGTCCTGACTTTC
TRBJ2-1	NA	TRBV6-5	TRBD1	CASKRDRANNEQFF	TGTGCCAGCAAGCGGGACAGGGCCAACAATGAGCAGTTCTTC
TRBJ2-7	once	TRBV7-2	TRBD1	CASSQTGGGQYF	TGTGCCAGCAGCCAAACAGGGGGAGGGCAGTACTTC
TRBJ1-2	NA	TRBV18	TRBD1	CASSPSGTANYGYTF	TGTGCCAGCTCACCCTCCGGGACAGCAAACTATGGCTACACCTTC
TRBJ2-3	NA	TRBV5-6	NA	CASSLAGGISTDTQYF	TGTGCCAGCAGCTTGGCTGGCGGGATCAGCACAGATACGCAGTATTTT
TRBJ2-2	NA	TRBV6-4	NA	CASSVAWNTGELFF	TGTGCCAGCAGTGTGGCATGGAACACCGGGGAGCTGTTTTTT
TRBJ2-2	NA	TRBV18	NA	CASSLRQVSNTGELFF	TGTGCCAGCTCACTCCGACAGGTATCGAACACCGGGGAGCTGTTTTTT
TRBJ2-7	NA	TRBV6-5	TRBD1	CASSTGTGGKGQYF	TGTGCCAGCAGTACTGGGACAGGAGGTAAGGGGCAGTACTTC
TRBJ1-4	NA	TRBV18	TRBD1	CASSPGQGNEKLFF	TGTGCCAGCTCGCCGGGACAGGGTAATGAAAAACTGTTTTTT
TRBJ1-2	NA	TRBV5-1	NA	CASSSDNYGYTF	TGCGCCAGCAGCAGTGACAACTATGGCTACACCTTC
TRBJ1-4	once	TRBV13	TRBD1	CASSPQGALVEKLFF	TGTGCCAGCAGTCCACAGGGGGCGCTTGTTGAAAAACTGTTTTTT
TRBJ2-3	NA	TRBV4-2	TRBD2	CASSQVGTSQQHTQYF	TGTGCCAGCAGCCAAGTGGGGACTAGCCAGCAACATACGCAGTATTTT
TRBJ1-2	NA	TRBV4-1	NA	CASSQEPGSYGYTF	TGCGCCAGCAGCCAAGAGCCGGGAAGCTATGGCTACACCTTC
TRBJ2-7	NA	TRBV2	TRBD1	CASGGQGVYEQYF	TGTGCCAGCGGCGGACAGGGGGTCTACGAGCAGTACTTC
TRBJ2-7	NA	TRBV6-4	TRBD2	CASSDFGLAAIYEQYF	TGTGCCAGCAGTGATTTCGGACTAGCGGCAATATACGAGCAGTACTTC
TRBJ1-2	NA	TRBV30	NA	CAWTTVLDYGYTF	TGTGCCTGGACCACCGTACTGGACTATGGCTACACCTTC
TRBJ2-7	NA	TRBV7-9	NA	CASSYPTDEQYF	TGTGCCAGCAGCTACCCCACGGACGAGCAGTACTTC